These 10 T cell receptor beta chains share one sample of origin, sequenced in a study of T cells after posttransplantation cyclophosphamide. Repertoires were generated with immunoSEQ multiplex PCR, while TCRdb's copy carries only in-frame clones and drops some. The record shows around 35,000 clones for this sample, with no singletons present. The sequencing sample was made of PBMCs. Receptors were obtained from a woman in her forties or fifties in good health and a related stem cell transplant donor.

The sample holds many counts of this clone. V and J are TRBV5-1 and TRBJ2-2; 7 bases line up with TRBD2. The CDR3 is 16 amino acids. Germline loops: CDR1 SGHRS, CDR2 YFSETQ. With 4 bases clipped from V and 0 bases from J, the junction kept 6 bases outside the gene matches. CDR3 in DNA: TGCGCCAGCAGCACCGCTAGCGGACCGAACACCGGGGAGCTGTTTTTT. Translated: CASSTASGPNTGELFF.

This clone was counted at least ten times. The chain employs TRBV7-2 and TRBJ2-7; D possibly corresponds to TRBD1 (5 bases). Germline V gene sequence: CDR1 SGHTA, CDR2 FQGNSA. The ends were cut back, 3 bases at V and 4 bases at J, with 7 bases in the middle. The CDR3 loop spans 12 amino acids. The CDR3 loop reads CASSFQGYEQYF. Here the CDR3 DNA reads TGTGCCAGCAGCTTTCAGGGATACGAGCAGTACTTC.

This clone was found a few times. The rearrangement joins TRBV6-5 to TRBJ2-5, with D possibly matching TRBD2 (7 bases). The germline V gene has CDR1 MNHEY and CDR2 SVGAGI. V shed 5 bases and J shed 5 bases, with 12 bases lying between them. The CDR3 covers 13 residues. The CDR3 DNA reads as TGTGCCAGCAGTAGGGGGGGGGACGAGACCCAGTACTTC. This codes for CASSRGGDETQYF.

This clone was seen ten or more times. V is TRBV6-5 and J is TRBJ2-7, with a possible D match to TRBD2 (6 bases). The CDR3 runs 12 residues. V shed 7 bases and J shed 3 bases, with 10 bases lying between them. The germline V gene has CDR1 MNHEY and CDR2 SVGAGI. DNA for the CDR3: TGTGCCAGCACCAACGGGGGCTACGAGCAGTACTTC. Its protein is CASTNGGYEQYF.

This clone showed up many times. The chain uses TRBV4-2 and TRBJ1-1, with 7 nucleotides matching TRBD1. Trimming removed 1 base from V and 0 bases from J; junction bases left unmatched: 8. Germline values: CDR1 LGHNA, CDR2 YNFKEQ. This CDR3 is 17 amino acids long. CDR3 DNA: TGTGCCAGCAGCCAAGGGGATGGTGACAGGGTGAACACTGAAGCTTTCTTT. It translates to CASSQGDGDRVNTEAFF.

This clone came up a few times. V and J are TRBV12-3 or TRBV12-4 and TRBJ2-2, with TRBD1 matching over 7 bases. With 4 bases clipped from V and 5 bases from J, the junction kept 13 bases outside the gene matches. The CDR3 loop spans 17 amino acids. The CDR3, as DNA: TGTGCCAGCAGTTCCCGACGAGAGGGGGCGCGGACCGGGGAGCTGTTTTTT. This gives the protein CASSSRREGARTGELFF.

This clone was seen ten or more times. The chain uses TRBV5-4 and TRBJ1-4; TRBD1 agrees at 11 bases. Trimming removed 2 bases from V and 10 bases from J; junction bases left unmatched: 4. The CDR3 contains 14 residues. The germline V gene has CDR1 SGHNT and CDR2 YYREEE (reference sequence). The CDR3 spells CASSLGQGAVKLFF. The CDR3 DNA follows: TGTGCCAGCAGCTTAGGACAGGGGGCGGTAAAACTGTTTTTT.

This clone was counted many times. The CDR3 protein is CASTSGQGKPYEQYF. The DNA for the CDR3 is TGTGCCAGCACCTCGGGACAGGGGAAGCCCTACGAGCAGTACTTC. The gene calls are TRBV28 and TRBJ2-7; 10 bases line up with TRBD1. After removal of 7 bases from V and 2 bases from J, the junction contained 8 bases not matched to a gene. Germline V lookup: CDR1 MDHEN, CDR2 SYDVKM. The CDR3 has 15 amino acids.

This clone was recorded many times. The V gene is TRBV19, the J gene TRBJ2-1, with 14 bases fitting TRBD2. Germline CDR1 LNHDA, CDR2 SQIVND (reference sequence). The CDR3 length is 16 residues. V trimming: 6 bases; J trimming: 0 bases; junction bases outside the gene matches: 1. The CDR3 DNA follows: TGTGCCAGTAGGGGACTAGCGGGAGACTCCTACAATGAGCAGTTCTTC. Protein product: CASRGLAGDSYNEQFF.

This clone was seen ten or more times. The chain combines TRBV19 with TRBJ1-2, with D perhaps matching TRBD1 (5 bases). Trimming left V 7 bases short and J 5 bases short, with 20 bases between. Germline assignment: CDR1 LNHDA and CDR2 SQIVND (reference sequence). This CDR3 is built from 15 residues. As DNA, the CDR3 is TGTGCCAGTACCGCCCCGGGGGGGAAATATTATGGCTACACCTTC. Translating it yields CASTAPGGKYYGYTF.